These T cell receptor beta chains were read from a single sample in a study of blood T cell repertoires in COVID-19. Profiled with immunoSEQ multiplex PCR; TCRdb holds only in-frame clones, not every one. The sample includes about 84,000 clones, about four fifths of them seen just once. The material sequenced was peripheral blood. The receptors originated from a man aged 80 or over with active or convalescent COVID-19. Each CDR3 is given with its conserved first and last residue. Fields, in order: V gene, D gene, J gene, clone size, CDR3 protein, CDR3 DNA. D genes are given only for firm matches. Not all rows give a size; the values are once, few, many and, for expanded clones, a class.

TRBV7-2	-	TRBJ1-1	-	CASSLVGVNTEAFF	TGTGCCAGCAGCTTAGTCGGGGTAAACACTGAAGCTTTCTTT
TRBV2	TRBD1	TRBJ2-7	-	CASTPGQTLTYEQYF	TGTGCCAGCACCCCGGGACAGACGTTAACCTACGAGCAGTACTTC
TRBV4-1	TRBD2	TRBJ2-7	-	CASSLPTYTTSGSVHEQYF	TGCGCCAGCAGCCTTCCCACCTATACGACTAGCGGGAGTGTACACGAGCAGTACTTC
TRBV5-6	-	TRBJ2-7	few	CASSLANSYEQYF	TGTGCCAGCAGCTTGGCCAACTCATACGAGCAGTACTTC
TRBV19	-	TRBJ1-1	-	CASSIAETEAFF	TGTGCCAGTAGTATAGCAGAAACTGAAGCTTTCTTT
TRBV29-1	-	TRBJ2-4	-	CSVERSKDIQYF	TGCAGCGTTGAGCGGTCCAAGGACATTCAGTACTTC
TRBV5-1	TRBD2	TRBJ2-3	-	CASSLAGTSVTDTQYF	TGCGCCAGCAGCTTGGCCGGGACTAGCGTCACAGATACGCAGTATTTT
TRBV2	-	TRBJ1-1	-	CASSEEVQGETEAFF	TGTGCCAGCAGTGAAGAGGTTCAGGGTGAGACTGAAGCTTTCTTT
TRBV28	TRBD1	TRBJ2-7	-	CASSPRDRWEQYF	TGTGCCAGCAGTCCCCGGGACAGGTGGGAGCAGTACTTC
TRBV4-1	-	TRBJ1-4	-	CASSQVQLKEKLFF	TGCGCCAGCAGCCAAGTACAACTAAAGGAAAAACTGTTTTTT
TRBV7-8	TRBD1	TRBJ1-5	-	CASSLARTGGNQPQHF	TGTGCCAGCAGCTTAGCTAGGACAGGGGGTAATCAGCCCCAGCATTTT
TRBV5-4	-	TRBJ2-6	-	CASSLARGGWSGANVLTF	TGTGCCAGCAGCTTGGCCCGAGGAGGGTGGTCTGGGGCCAACGTCCTGACTTTC
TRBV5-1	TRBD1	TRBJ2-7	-	CASSSTSTGGGYEQYF	TGCGCCAGCAGCTCAACTTCGACAGGGGGAGGGTACGAGCAGTACTTC
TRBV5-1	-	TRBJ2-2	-	CASSFDYNTGELFF	TGCGCCAGCAGCTTTGACTACAACACCGGGGAGCTGTTTTTT
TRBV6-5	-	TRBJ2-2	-	CASCPRSGELFF	TGTGCCAGCTGCCCCCGGTCCGGGGAGCTGTTTTTT
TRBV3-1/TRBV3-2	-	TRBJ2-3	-	CASSYGWGPDTQYF	TGTGCCAGCAGCTACGGTTGGGGCCCAGATACGCAGTATTTT
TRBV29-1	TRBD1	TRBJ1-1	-	CSAKRGQTNTEAFF	TGCAGCGCCAAAAGGGGGCAGACGAACACTGAAGCTTTCTTT
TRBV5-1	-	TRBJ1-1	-	CASSIQGSSNTEAFF	TGCGCCAGCAGCATACAGGGTTCCTCGAACACTGAAGCTTTCTTT
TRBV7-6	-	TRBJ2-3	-	CASSLDSSAIGTDTQYF	TGTGCCAGCAGCTTAGACAGTTCGGCGATTGGCACAGATACGCAGTATTTT
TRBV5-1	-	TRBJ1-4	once	CASSLRPRGGRLTPNEKLFF	TGCGCCAGCAGCTTGAGGCCCCGAGGGGGACGGCTTACCCCTAATGAAAAACTGTTTTTT
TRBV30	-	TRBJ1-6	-	CAWTPEGNSPLHF	TGTGCCTGGACCCCCGAGGGTAACTCACCCCTCCACTTT
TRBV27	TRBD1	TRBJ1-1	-	CASSVHADRGRVTEAFF	TGTGCCAGCAGTGTGCACGCAGACAGGGGGCGAGTAACTGAAGCTTTCTTT
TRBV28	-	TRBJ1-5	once	CASSTHLRQPQHF	TGTGCCAGCAGTACCCATTTGAGGCAGCCCCAGCATTTT
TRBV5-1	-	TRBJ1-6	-	CASSTDTYSPLHF	TGCGCCAGCAGCACGGACACATATTCACCCCTCCACTTT
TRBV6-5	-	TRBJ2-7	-	CASSSAYEQYF	TGTGCCAGCAGTTCCGCCTACGAGCAGTACTTC
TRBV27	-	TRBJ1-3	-	CASRTGRSTIYF	TGTGCCAGCAGGACAGGTCGAAGCACCATATATTTT
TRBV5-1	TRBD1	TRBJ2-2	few	CASSPDREAGELFF	TGCGCCAGCAGCCCGGACAGGGAGGCCGGGGAGCTGTTTTTT
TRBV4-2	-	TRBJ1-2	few	CASSQDIGRGNYGYTF	TGTGCCAGCAGCCAAGATATCGGTAGGGGGAACTATGGCTACACCTTC
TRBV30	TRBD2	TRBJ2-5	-	CAWGTSPTGTQYF	TGTGCCTGGGGGACTAGCCCGACGGGGACCCAGTACTTC
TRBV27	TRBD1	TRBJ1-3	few	CASSLTGDPSGNTIYF	TGTGCCAGCAGTTTGACAGGGGACCCCTCTGGAAACACCATATATTTT
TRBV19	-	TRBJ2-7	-	CASGVQGSYEQYF	TGTGCCAGTGGAGTACAGGGATCCTACGAGCAGTACTTC
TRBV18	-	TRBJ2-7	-	CASSEGTYTYEQYF	TGTGCCAGCTCAGAGGGGACATATACCTACGAGCAGTACTTC
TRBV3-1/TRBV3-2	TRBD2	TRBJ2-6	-	CASTGTSGALSSGANVLTF	TGTGCCAGCACCGGGACTAGCGGGGCGCTTAGCTCTGGGGCCAACGTCCTGACTTTC
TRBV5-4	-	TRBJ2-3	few	CASTSGTHTDTQYF	TGTGCCAGCACCTCCGGGACACATACGGATACGCAGTATTTT
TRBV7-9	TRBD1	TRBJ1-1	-	CASSKGTGGRSEAFF	TGTGCCAGCAGCAAAGGGACAGGGGGGAGGAGTGAAGCTTTCTTT
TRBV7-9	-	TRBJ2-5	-	CASSRIDQETQYF	TGTGCCAGCAGCCGCATAGACCAAGAGACCCAGTACTTC
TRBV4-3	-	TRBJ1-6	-	CASSQDWRDSPLHF	TGCGCCAGCAGCCAAGATTGGAGGGACTCACCCCTCCACTTT
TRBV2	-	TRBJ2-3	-	CASTGPAGAVDTQYF	TGTGCCAGCACCGGCCCCGCGGGGGCTGTCGATACGCAGTATTTT
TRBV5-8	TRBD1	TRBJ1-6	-	CASSGRDRDNSPLHF	TGTGCCAGCAGCGGCCGGGACAGGGATAATTCACCCCTCCACTTT
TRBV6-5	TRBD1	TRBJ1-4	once	CASGDRVIDEKLFF	TGTGCCAGCGGCGACAGGGTTATAGATGAAAAACTGTTTTTT
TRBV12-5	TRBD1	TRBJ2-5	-	CASGPGQGETQYF	TGTGCTAGTGGTCCTGGACAGGGAGAGACCCAGTACTTC
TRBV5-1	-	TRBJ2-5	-	CASSSQGTRETQYF	TGCGCCAGCAGCTCACAGGGCACGAGGGAGACCCAGTACTTC
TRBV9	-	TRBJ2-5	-	CASSVRSQETQYF	TGTGCCAGCAGCGTACGGTCGCAAGAGACCCAGTACTTC
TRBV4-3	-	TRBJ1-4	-	CASSQDSGTNEKLFF	TGCGCCAGCAGCCAAGATTCAGGGACTAATGAAAAACTGTTTTTT
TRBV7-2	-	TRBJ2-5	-	CASSGWWRGETQYF	TGTGCCAGCAGCGGGTGGTGGCGGGGCGAGACCCAGTACTTC
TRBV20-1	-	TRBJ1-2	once	CSARGGNGYTF	TGCAGTGCCCGGGGGGGCAATGGCTACACCTTC
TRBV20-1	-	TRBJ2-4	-	CSASGTSGKDIQYF	TGCAGTGCTAGTGGGACCTCCGGGAAGGACATTCAGTACTTC
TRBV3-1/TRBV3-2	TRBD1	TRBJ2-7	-	CASSPSRAGGSYEQYF	TGTGCCAGCAGCCCCTCGAGGGCAGGGGGTTCCTACGAGCAGTACTTC
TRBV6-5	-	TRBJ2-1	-	CASSYSDEQFF	TGTGCCAGCAGTTACTCCGATGAGCAGTTCTTC
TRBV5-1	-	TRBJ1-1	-	CASSFRGENTEAFF	TGCGCCAGCAGCTTCCGGGGAGAGAACACTGAAGCTTTCTTT
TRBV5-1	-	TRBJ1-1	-	CASSLSRQMNTEAFF	TGCGCCAGCAGCTTGTCAAGACAGATGAACACTGAAGCTTTCTTT
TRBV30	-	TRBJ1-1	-	CAWRGQSMNTEAFF	TGTGCCTGGAGAGGACAGTCCATGAACACTGAAGCTTTCTTT
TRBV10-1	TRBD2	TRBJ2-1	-	CASSEGGSSYNEQFF	TGCGCCAGCAGTGAGGGCGGGAGCTCCTACAATGAGCAGTTCTTC
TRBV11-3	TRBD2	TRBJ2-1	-	CASSLGLAGAYNEQFF	TGTGCCAGCAGCCTAGGACTAGCGGGGGCTTACAATGAGCAGTTCTTC
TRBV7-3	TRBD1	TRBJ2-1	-	CASSSRPGQGIYSSYNEQFF	TGTGCCAGCAGCTCGAGACCGGGACAGGGCATCTACTCCTCCTACAATGAGCAGTTCTTC